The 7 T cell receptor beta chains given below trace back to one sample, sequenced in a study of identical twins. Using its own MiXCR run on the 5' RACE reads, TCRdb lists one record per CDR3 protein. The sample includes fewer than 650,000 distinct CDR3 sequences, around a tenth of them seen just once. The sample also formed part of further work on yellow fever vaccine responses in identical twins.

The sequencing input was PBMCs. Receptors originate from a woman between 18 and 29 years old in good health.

CDR3 nucleotides: TGTGCCAGCAGTCTCGGGACAGTCGGCTACGAGCAGTACTTC. Encoded protein: CASSLGTVGYEQYF. The chain carries TRBV28 and TRBJ2-7, with 7 bases that match TRBD1. V shed 5 bases, J shed 3 bases, and the junction held 7 bases outside the gene matches. CDR3 length: 14 amino acids. From germline, CDR1 is MDHEN and CDR2 SYDVKM. Complete variable domain (other parts from reference TRBV28 and TRBJ2-7): DVKVTQSSRYLVKRTGEKVFLECVQDMDHENMFWYRQDPGLGLRLIYFSYDVKMKEKGDIPEGYSVSREKKERFSLILESASTNQTSMYLCASSLGTVGYEQYFGPGTRLTVT.

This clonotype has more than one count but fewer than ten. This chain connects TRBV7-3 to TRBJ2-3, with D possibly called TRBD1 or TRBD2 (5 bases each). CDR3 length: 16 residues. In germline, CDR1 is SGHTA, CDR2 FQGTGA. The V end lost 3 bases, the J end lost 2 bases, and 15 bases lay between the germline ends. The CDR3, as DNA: TGTGCCAGCAGCTTCGGGGACGACCCCCCCACAGATACGCAGTATTTT. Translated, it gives CASSFGDDPPTDTQYF.

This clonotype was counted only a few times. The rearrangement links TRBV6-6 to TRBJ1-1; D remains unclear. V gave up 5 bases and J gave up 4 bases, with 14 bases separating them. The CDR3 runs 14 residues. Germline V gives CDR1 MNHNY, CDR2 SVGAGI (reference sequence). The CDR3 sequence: CASSGIQRATEAFF. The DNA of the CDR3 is TGTGCCAGCAGTGGAATTCAAAGGGCCACTGAAGCTTTCTTT.

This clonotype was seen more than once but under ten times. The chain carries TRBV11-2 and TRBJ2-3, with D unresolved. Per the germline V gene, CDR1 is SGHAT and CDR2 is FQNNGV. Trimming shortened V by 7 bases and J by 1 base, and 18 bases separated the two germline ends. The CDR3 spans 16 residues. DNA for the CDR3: TGTGCCAGCACTCAGAAACGGCGGCCTGGCACAGATACGCAGTATTTT. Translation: CASTQKRRPGTDTQYF.

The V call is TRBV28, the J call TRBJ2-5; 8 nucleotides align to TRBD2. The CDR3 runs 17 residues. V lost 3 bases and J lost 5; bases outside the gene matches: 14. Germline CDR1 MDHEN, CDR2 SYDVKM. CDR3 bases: TGTGCCAGCAGTTTGTCCTTGCGGGGGGTTAATTGGGAGACCCAGTACTTC. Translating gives CASSLSLRGVNWETQYF.

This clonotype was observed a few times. The CDR3: CASSYSRDRASREQYF. CDR3 bases: TGTGCCAGCAGTTACTCGCGGGACAGGGCCTCTCGGGAGCAGTACTTC. The rearrangement joins TRBV6-2 or TRBV6-3 to TRBJ2-7, with 9 bases fitting TRBD1. The germline V gene has CDR1 MNHEY and CDR2 SVGEGT. This CDR3 has 16 amino acids. J gave up 7 bases and V 0 bases, and 10 bases lay outside the gene matches.

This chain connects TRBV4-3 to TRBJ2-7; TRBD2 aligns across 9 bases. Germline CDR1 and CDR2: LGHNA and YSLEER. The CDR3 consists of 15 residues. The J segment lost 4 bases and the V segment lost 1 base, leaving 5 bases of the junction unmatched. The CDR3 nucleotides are TGCGCCAGCAGCCAAGCGCGGCTAGCGGGGTACGAGCAGTACTTC. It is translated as CASSQARLAGYEQYF.